This T cell receptor beta chain emerged from a study of blood T cell repertoires in COVID-19. Study-wide background: Acute-phase and convalescent COVID-19 samples originated in the United States, Italy and Spain. Nucleic acid was either cDNA or gDNA, and it came from T cells, B-cell-depleted T cells, or PBMCs.

Profiled with immunoSEQ multiplex PCR; TCRdb holds only in-frame clones, not every one. This table has 130,000 or so clones, 84% appearing once. During active infection, Seattle patients enrolled and were then monitored through disease. This clone was observed once. The clonotype comes from a man younger than 40 with COVID-19, enrolled during active disease. Sequenced: peripheral blood.

In nucleotides, the CDR3 is TGTGCCAGCAGCCAAGCCGGCCCGGGGTGGGACACTGAAGCTTTCTTT. Encoded protein: CASSQAGPGWDTEAFF. The chain recombines TRBV14 with TRBJ1-1; D gene uncertain. CDR3 length: 16 amino acids. The V end was cut by 1 base, the J end by 3 bases, with 15 bases between. Germline V gene sequence: CDR1 SGHDN, CDR2 FVKESK.